This entry is about one T cell receptor beta chain. Antigen: not known. V shed 5 bases and J 3 bases; nucleotides not matched to a gene: 7. The germline V gene has CDR1 SEHNR and CDR2 FQNEAQ (reference sequence). This CDR3 has 17 amino acids. At collection, donors were nominally healthy, but unrecorded immune exposures were probable. The entry originates in a study of cytomegalovirus exposure and HLA in healthy donors. Study findings and constraints: An Asian-associated ancestry cluster reportedly showed fewer N-insertions than the approximately 600-donor mean in a later analysis. Most CMV-associated TCR beta chains appeared HLA-restricted in a later analysis.

The PCR employed 60 Vbeta primers together with 13 Jbeta primers. Produced via immunoSEQ multiplex PCR; TCRdb's table is partial and in-frame only. Of about 110,000 clones listed, about 68% are singletons. The TCR sequence derives from a woman between 40 and 55 years old in good health and CMV-seropositive. V gene TRBV7-9 combines with J gene TRBJ2-1, with 13 bases lining up with TRBD2. Input material: PBMCs. CDR3 DNA sequence: TGTGCCAGCAGCCCCTCGGGACTAGCGGGACTCTACAATGAGCAGTTCTTC. It encodes CASSPSGLAGLYNEQFF.